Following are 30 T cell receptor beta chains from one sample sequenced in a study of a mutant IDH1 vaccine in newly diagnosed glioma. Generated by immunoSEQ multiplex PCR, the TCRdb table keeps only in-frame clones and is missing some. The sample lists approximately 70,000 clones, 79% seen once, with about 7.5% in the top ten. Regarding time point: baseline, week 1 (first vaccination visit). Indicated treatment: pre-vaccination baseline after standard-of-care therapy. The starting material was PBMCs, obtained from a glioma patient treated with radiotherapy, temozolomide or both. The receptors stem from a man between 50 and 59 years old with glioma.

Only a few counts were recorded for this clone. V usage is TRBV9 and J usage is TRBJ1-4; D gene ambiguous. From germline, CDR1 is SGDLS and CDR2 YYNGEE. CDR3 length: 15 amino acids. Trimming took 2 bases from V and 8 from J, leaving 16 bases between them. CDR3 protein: CASSVAGDAGEKLFF. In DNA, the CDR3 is TGTGCCAGCAGCGTTGCCGGGGATGCGGGGGAAAAACTGTTTTTT.

CDR3 nucleotides: TGTGCCAGCAGCTTGGCAGCCTCCGGGAACACCGGGGAGCTGTTTTTT. Translated, it gives CASSLAASGNTGELFF. The genes are TRBV11-2 and TRBJ2-2; D is undetermined. V shed 3 bases and J shed 1 base, with 12 bases lying between them. Germline values: CDR1 SGHAT, CDR2 FQNNGV. The CDR3 totals 16 residues.

CDR3 sequence reads: CASSRRLSGANVLTF. The CDR3 nucleotides read TGTGCCAGCAGCAGACGCCTCTCTGGGGCCAACGTCCTGACTTTC. This rearrangement joins TRBV6-6 to TRBJ2-6; D unclear. Trimming left V 6 bases short and J 0 bases short, with 9 bases between. The CDR3 length is 15 residues. Germline V gene sequence: CDR1 MNHNY, CDR2 SVGAGI (reference sequence).

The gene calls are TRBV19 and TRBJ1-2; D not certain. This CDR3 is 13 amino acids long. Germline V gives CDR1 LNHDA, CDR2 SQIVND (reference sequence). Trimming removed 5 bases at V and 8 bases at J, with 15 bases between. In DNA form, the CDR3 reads TGTGCCAGTAGTCCCCGGACGGTTAGGGGCTACACCTTC. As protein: CASSPRTVRGYTF.

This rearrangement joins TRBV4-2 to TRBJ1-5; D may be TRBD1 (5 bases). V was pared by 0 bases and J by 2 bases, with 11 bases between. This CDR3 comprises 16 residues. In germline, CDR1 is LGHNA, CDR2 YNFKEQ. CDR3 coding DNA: TGTGCCAGCAGCCAAGACGCCGGGGGAGGCAATCAGCCCCAGCATTTT. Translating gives CASSQDAGGGNQPQHF.

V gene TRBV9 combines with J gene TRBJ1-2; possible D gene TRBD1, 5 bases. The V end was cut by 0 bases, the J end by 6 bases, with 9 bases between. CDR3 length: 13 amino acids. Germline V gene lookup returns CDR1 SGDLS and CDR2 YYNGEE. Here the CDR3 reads CASSVEQENGYTF. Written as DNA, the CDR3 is TGTGCCAGCAGCGTAGAACAGGAGAATGGCTACACCTTC. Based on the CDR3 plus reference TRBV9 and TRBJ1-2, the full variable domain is DSGVTQTPKHLITATGQRVTLRCSPRSGDLSVYWYQQSLDQGLQFLIQYYNGEERAKGNILERFSAQQFPDLHSELNLSSLELGDSALYFCASSVEQENGYTFGSGTRLTVV.

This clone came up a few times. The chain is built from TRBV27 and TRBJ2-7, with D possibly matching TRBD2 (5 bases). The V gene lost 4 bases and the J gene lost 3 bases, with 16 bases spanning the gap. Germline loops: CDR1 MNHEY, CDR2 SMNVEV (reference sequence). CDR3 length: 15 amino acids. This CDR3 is CASSSHLGLNYEQYF. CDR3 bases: TGTGCCAGCAGTTCGCATTTAGGACTGAACTACGAGCAGTACTTC.

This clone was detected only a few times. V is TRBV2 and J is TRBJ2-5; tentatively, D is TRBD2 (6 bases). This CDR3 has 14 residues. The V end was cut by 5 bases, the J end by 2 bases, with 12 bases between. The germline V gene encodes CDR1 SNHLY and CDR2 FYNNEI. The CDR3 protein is CASSQTSKQETQYF. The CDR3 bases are TGTGCCAGCAGTCAGACTAGTAAACAAGAGACCCAGTACTTC.

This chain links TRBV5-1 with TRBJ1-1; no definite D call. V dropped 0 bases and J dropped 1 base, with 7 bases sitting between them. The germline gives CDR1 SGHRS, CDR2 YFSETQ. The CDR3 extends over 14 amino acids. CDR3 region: CASSLEPSNTEAFF. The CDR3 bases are TGCGCCAGCAGCTTGGAACCGTCGAACACTGAAGCTTTCTTT.

DNA of the CDR3: TGCGCCAGCAGCCCGGGACAGGGGTGGAATGAGCAGTTCTTC. Translated: CASSPGQGWNEQFF. This chain joins TRBV4-3 and TRBJ2-1; 10 bases align to TRBD1. Germline CDR1 is LGHNA and CDR2 is YSLEER. The V gene end was trimmed by 4 bases and the J gene end by 7 bases; junction bases not matched to a gene: 4. This CDR3 is built from 14 residues.

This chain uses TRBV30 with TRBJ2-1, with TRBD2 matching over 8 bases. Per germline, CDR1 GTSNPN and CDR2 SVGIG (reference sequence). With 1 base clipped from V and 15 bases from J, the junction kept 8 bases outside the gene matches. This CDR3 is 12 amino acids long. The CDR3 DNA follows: TGTGCCTGGAGTGGCCCGCGGGGGGAGGGGTTCTTC. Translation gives CAWSGPRGEGFF. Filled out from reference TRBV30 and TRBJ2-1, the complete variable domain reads SQTIHQWPATLVQPVGSPLSLECTVEGTSNPNLYWYRQAAGRGLQLLFYSVGIGQISSEVPQNLSASRPQDRQFILSSKKLLLSDSGFYLCAWSGPRGEGFFGPGTRLTVL.

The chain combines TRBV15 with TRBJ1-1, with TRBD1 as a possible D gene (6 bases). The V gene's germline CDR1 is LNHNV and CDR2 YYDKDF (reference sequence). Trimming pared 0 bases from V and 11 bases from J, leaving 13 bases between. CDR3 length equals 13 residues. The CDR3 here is CATSRDRGGEAFF. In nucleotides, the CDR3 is TGTGCCACCAGCAGAGATCGTGGGGGCGAGGCTTTCTTT.

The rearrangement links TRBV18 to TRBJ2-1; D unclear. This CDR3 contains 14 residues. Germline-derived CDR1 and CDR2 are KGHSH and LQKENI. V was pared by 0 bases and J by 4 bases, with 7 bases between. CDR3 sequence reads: CASSPPGSYNEQFF. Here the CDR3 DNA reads TGTGCCAGCTCACCACCAGGGTCTTACAATGAGCAGTTCTTC.

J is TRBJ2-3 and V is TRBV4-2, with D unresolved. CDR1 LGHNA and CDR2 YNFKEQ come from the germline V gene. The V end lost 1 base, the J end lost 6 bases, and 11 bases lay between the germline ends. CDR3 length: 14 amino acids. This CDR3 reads CASSQASRGDTQYF. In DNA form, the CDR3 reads TGTGCCAGCAGCCAAGCAAGCCGTGGTGATACGCAGTATTTT.

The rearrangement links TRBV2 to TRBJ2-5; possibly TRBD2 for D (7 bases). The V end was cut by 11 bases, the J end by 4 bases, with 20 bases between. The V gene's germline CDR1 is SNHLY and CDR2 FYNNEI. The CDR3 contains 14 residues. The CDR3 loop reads CAGGGQGLGETQYF. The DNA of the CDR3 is TGTGCCGGGGGAGGGCAGGGGTTAGGAGAGACCCAGTACTTC.

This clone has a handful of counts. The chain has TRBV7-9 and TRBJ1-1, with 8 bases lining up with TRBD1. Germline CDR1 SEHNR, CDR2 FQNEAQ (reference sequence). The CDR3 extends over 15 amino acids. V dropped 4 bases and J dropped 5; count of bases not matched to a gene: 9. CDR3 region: CASSSRQGTRTEAFF. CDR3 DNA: TGTGCCAGCAGCTCCCGACAGGGGACAAGGACTGAAGCTTTCTTT.

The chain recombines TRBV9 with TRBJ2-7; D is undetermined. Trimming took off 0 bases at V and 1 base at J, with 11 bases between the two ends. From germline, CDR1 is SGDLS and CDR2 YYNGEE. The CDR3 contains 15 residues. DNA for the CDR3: TGTGCCAGCAGCGTAGCTCCAGGACGGTCCTACGAGCAGTACTTC. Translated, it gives CASSVAPGRSYEQYF.

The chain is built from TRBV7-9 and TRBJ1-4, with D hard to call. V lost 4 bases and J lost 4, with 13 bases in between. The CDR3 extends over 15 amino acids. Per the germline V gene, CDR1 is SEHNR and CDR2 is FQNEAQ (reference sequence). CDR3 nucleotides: TGTGCCAGCAGCTCCACCCGCGGGCTTAATGAAAAACTGTTTTTT. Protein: CASSSTRGLNEKLFF.

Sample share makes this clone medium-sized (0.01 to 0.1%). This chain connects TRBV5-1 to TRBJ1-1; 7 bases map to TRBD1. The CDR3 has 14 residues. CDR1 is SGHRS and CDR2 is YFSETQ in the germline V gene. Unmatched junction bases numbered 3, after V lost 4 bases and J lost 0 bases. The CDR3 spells CASSLQGMNTEAFF. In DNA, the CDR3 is TGCGCCAGCAGCCTACAGGGGATGAACACTGAAGCTTTCTTT.

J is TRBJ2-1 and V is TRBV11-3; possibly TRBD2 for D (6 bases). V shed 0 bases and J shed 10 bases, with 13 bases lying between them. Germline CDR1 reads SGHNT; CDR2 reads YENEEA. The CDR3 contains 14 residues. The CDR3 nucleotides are TGTGCCAGCAGCTTAGATCGGGAGTTAGGCGAGCAGTTCTTC. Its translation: CASSLDRELGEQFF.

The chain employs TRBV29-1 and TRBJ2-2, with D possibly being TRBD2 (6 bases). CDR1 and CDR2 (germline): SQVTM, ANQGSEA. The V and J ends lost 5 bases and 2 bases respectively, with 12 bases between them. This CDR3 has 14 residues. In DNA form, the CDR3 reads TGCAGCGTTCAGGAGGGGACCAACACCGGGGAGCTGTTTTTT. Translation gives CSVQEGTNTGELFF.

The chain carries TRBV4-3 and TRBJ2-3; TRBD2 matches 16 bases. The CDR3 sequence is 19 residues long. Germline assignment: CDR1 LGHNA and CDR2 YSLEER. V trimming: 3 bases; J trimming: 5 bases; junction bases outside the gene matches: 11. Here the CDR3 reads CASSQGVPGLAGGGDTQYF. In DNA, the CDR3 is TGCGCCAGCAGCCAGGGCGTCCCGGGACTAGCGGGGGGGGGAGATACGCAGTATTTT.

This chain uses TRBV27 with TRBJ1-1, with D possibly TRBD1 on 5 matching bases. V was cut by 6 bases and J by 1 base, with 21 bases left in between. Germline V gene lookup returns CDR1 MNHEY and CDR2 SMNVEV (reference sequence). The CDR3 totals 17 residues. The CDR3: CASRDKTWGPSNTEAFF. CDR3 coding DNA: TGTGCCAGCAGAGATAAAACCTGGGGACCCTCGAACACTGAAGCTTTCTTT.

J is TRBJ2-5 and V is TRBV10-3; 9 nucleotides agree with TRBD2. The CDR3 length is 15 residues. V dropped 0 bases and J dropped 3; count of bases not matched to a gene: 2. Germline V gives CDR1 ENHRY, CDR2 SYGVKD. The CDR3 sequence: CAISESSGGKETQYF. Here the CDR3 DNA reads TGTGCCATCAGTGAGTCTAGCGGGGGAAAAGAGACCCAGTACTTC.

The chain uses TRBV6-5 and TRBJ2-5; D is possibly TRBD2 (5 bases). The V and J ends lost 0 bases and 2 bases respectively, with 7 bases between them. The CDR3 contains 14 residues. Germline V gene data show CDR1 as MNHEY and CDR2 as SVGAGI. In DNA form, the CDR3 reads TGTGCCAGCAGTTACTCGAGGGTGCAAGAGACCCAGTACTTC. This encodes CASSYSRVQETQYF.

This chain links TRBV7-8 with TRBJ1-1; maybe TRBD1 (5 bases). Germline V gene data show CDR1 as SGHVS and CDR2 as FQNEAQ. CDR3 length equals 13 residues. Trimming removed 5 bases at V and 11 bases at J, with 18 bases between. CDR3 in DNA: TGTGCCAGCAGCCCTACCGGGCGGGGCTGGGCTTTCTTT. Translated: CASSPTGRGWAFF.

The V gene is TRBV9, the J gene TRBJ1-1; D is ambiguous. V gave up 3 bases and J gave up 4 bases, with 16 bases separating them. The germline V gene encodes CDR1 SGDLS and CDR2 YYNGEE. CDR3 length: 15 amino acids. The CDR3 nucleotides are TGTGCCAGCAGCGGCCCGGGCGCCGCGGGCACTGAAGCTTTCTTT. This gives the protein CASSGPGAAGTEAFF.

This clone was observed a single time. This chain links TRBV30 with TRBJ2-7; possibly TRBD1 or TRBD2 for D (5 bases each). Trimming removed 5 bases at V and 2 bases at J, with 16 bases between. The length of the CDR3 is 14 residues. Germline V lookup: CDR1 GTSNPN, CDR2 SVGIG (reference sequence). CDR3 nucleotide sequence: TGTGCCTGGGGGTCGGGGCAACCCCCCTACGAGCAGTACTTC. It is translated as CAWGSGQPPYEQYF.

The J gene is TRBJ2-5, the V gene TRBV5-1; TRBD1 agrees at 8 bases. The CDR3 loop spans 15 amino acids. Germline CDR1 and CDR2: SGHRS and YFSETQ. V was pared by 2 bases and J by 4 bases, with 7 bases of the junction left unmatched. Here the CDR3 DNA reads TGCGCCAGCAGCTTTCAAAATACAGGGGGAGAGACCCAGTACTTC. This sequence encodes CASSFQNTGGETQYF.

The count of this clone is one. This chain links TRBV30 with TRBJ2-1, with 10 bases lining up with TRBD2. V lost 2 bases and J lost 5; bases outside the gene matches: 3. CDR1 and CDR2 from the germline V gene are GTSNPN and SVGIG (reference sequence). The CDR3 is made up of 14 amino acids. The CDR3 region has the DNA TGTGCCTGGAGTACAGCGGGGGGGCACAATGAGCAGTTCTTC. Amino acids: CAWSTAGGHNEQFF.